This T cell receptor beta chain is drawn from a study of human T cells and chemical hapten exposure. With regard to this clonotype: A much larger clone differs by one base, so this may be a read error.

Extraction of total RNA was performed on unfractionated whole blood. V was shortened by 1 base and J by 1 base, with 4 bases between the two germline ends. This CDR3 has 13 amino acids. Looked up from germline, CDR1 is SEHNR and CDR2 is FQNEAQ (reference sequence). For the library, individual cDNA molecules each received unique molecular identifiers. In TCRdb, the reads were re-called with MiXCR into one record per CDR3 protein. The profile shows about 120,000 distinct CDR3 sequences, 6.5% to 10% of them singletons. Sequencing was done on a sample of whole blood. The chain joins TRBV7-9 to TRBJ1-1; D remains unclear. The sequence was obtained from a human donor in good health. Some clones in this sample may be carry-over from other donors' samples. CDR3 in amino acids: CASSLEANTEAFF. The CDR3 DNA is TGTGCCAGCAGCTTAGAGGCGAACACTGAAGCTTTCTTT.